This T cell receptor beta chain was documented in a study of long-term antiretroviral therapy in people with HIV. The CDR3 is made up of 17 amino acids. Germline assignment: CDR1 SEHNR and CDR2 FQNEAQ (reference sequence). The V end was cut by 0 bases, the J end by 1 base, with 13 bases between. The immunoSEQ assay was v3.0, run at survey level. Sequencing was directed toward roughly 35,000-55,000 T-cell genomes in each sample. TCRdb keeps only in-frame clones here, not all; method: immunoSEQ multiplex PCR. The profile shows about 25,000 clones, 65% to 90% of them singletons. The chain employs TRBV7-9 and TRBJ1-3; perhaps TRBD1 as D (6 bases). This receptor was obtained from a man aged 50 or older with HIV. Sequences were derived from unsorted PBMCs, sampled 1.2 years after starting antiretroviral therapy. The CDR3 region is CASSLAIGGASGNTIYF. In DNA, the CDR3 is TGTGCCAGCAGCTTAGCGATCGGGGGGGCTTCTGGAAACACCATATATTTT.